These 21 T cell receptor beta chains share one sample of origin, sequenced in a study of blood T cell repertoires in COVID-19. Profiling relied on immunoSEQ multiplex PCR, and the TCRdb table lists in-frame clones only, not all of them. The sample consists of 95,000 or so clones, 65% to 90% of them appearing once. The sequenced material came from peripheral blood. These receptors all stem from an older man with active or convalescent COVID-19.

The J gene is TRBJ2-1, the V gene TRBV11-2, with 9 positions matching TRBD2. This CDR3 has 16 amino acids. V shed 5 bases and J 4 bases; nucleotides not matched to a gene: 9. Germline-derived CDR1 and CDR2 are SGHAT and FQNNGV. The CDR3 sequence: CASSLSRGRVYNEQFF. The DNA for the CDR3 is TGTGCCAGCAGCCTCTCCCGCGGGAGGGTTTACAATGAGCAGTTCTTC.

This chain links TRBV19 with TRBJ2-7; 8 nucleotides match TRBD2. The CDR3 runs to 14 residues. Germline V gives CDR1 LNHDA, CDR2 SQIVND (reference sequence). The trim removed 3 bases at V and 4 bases at J, leaving 5 bases unmatched. The CDR3 loop is CASSMGLEGYEQYF. CDR3 bases: TGTGCCAGTAGTATGGGACTAGAAGGTTACGAGCAGTACTTC. Full variable domain (rest looked up from reference TRBV19 and TRBJ2-7): DGGITQSPKYLFRKEGQNVTLSCEQNLNHDAMYWYRQDPGQGLRLIYYSQIVNDFQKGDIAEGYSVSREKKESFPLTVTSAQKNPTAFYLCASSMGLEGYEQYFGPGTRLTVT.

This chain connects TRBV5-8 to TRBJ1-1; no definite D call. The germline V gene has CDR1 SGHTS and CDR2 YDEGEE. The CDR3 extends over 14 amino acids. Trimming removed 2 bases at V and 4 bases at J, with 12 bases between. For the CDR3, the DNA is TGTGCCAGCAGCTTAGTCCAGGTCGCCACTGAAGCTTTCTTT. It specifies CASSLVQVATEAFF.

The rearrangement uses TRBV9 and TRBJ2-5; D is possibly TRBD2 (5 bases). CDR3 size: 15 residues. V was shortened by 0 bases and J by 2 bases, with 11 bases between the two germline ends. Germline assignment: CDR1 SGDLS and CDR2 YYNGEE. CDR3 protein: CASSVDRGKQETQYF. The CDR3 bases are TGTGCCAGCAGCGTAGATCGAGGGAAGCAAGAGACCCAGTACTTC.

The chain is built from TRBV3-1 (or the pseudogene TRBV3-2) and TRBJ2-1; the D gene is possibly TRBD2 (5 bases). The germline gives CDR1 LGHDT, CDR2 YNNKEL (reference sequence). V lost 1 base to trimming and J lost 2 bases, with 9 bases between them. The CDR3 loop spans 15 amino acids. The CDR3 sequence: CASSQVLGAYNEQFF. CDR3 coding DNA: TGTGCCAGCAGCCAAGTTCTCGGGGCCTACAATGAGCAGTTCTTC.

The genes are TRBV5-1 and TRBJ2-1; D is tentatively TRBD1 or TRBD2 (10 bases each). Germline CDR1 reads SGHRS; CDR2 reads YFSETQ. The CDR3 sequence is 20 residues long. Trimming took 4 bases from V and 4 from J, leaving 30 bases between them. The CDR3: CASSTAGTGAAGGEYNEQFF. CDR3 bases: TGCGCCAGCAGCACGGCAGGGACAGGGGCAGCGGGAGGGGAGTACAATGAGCAGTTCTTC.

The rearrangement links TRBV4-3 to TRBJ2-5; possible D gene TRBD2, 5 bases. The CDR3 loop spans 17 amino acids. Per the germline V gene, CDR1 is LGHNA and CDR2 is YSLEER. Between the trimmed V and J ends, which lost 2 bases and 1 base, there was a span of 17 bases. The CDR3 region has the DNA TGCGCCAGCAGCCAACTACTAGTTGCCCACACCCAAGAGACCCAGTACTTC. It translates to CASSQLLVAHTQETQYF.

The chain has TRBV6-9 and TRBJ1-5; D remains ambiguous. V was cut by 4 bases and J by 4 bases, with 8 bases left in between. The V gene's germline CDR1 is MNHGY and CDR2 SVAAGI. The CDR3 has 13 residues. CDR3 protein: CASSFEMNQPQHF. CDR3 coding DNA: TGTGCCAGCAGTTTCGAGATGAATCAGCCCCAGCATTTT.

This chain connects TRBV7-9 to TRBJ1-1; the match to TRBD1 covers 8 bases. CDR3 size: 14 residues. Germline loops: CDR1 SEHNR, CDR2 FQNEAQ (reference sequence). V lost 6 bases to trimming and J lost 3 bases; unmatched junction nucleotides: 6. The CDR3 spells CASRQTGVDTEAFF. Here the CDR3 DNA reads TGTGCCAGCAGACAGACAGGGGTGGACACTGAAGCTTTCTTT. Combining the CDR3 with reference TRBV7-9 and TRBJ1-1 gives the whole variable domain DTGVSQNPRHKITKRGQNVTFRCDPISEHNRLYWYRQTLGQGPEFLTYFQNEAQLEKSRLLSDRFSAERPKGSFSTLEIQRTEQGDSAMYLCASRQTGVDTEAFFGQGTRLTVV.

The chain has TRBV2 and TRBJ2-1, with TRBD2 as a possible D gene (6 bases). V was pared by 4 bases and J by 5 bases, with 18 bases between. Germline lookup yields CDR1 SNHLY and CDR2 FYNNEI. The CDR3 runs 16 residues. CDR3 DNA sequence: TGTGCCAGCAGTGGGAGCCGGGACTCCTCTCACAATGAGCAGTTCTTC. Translated: CASSGSRDSSHNEQFF.

The rearrangement links TRBV19 to TRBJ2-1, with a possible D match to TRBD2 (6 bases). V was cut by 2 bases and J by 12 bases, with 11 bases left in between. The CDR3 covers 12 residues. Germline V CDR1 and CDR2: LNHDA, SQIVND (reference sequence). The CDR3 bases are TGTGCCAGTAGTATACAGGCGGGACCGCAGTTCTTC. It codes for CASSIQAGPQFF.

This clone has more than one count but fewer than ten. V gene TRBV7-8 combines with J gene TRBJ2-2; 7 positions agree with TRBD2. Per the germline V gene, CDR1 is SGHVS and CDR2 is FQNEAQ. CDR3 length: 20 residues. J gave up 4 bases and V 1 base, and 18 bases lay outside the gene matches. The DNA of the CDR3 is TGTGCCAGCAGCTTAGGCGTGCCGGGAGTCCCGGGGGGTAGCACCGGGGAGCTGTTTTTT. Translating it yields CASSLGVPGVPGGSTGELFF.

CDR3 protein: CASTQTGLNTEAFF. The CDR3 DNA is TGCGCCAGCACCCAAACAGGTTTGAACACTGAAGCTTTCTTT. J is TRBJ1-1 and V is TRBV5-1; tentative D call: TRBD1 (5 bases). Germline V gene data show CDR1 as SGHRS and CDR2 as YFSETQ. The CDR3 contains 14 residues. Trimming removed 6 bases from V and 0 bases from J, with 12 bases in between.

V is TRBV6-5 and J is TRBJ1-1, with D possibly matching TRBD1 (6 bases). There are 14 residues in the CDR3. Deletions cut 3 bases from V and 3 bases from J, with 11 bases between. Germline V gene lookup returns CDR1 MNHEY and CDR2 SVGAGI. The CDR3 region has the DNA TGTGCCAGCAGTTATGGGGCAGGGGACACTGAAGCTTTCTTT. Its protein product is CASSYGAGDTEAFF.

This clone was seen only once. The chain recombines TRBV5-4 with TRBJ2-7, with D unclear. Trimming left V 0 bases short and J 2 bases short, with 6 bases between. The CDR3 runs 13 residues. The germline V gene has CDR1 SGHNT and CDR2 YYREEE (reference sequence). CDR3 sequence reads: CASSLDRTYEQYF. Here the CDR3 DNA reads TGTGCCAGCAGCTTGGATAGAACCTACGAGCAGTACTTC.

This clone is a singleton in its sample. This chain's CDR3 is CASSATSGSYEQYF. The CDR3 region has the DNA TGTGCCAGCAGCGCCACTAGCGGGAGCTACGAGCAGTACTTC. The rearrangement uses TRBV5-5 and TRBJ2-7; 11 bases are shared with TRBD2. Looked up from germline, CDR1 is SGHKS and CDR2 is YYEKEE (reference sequence). Trimming at V came to 4 bases and at J to 3 bases, leaving 3 bases not matched to a gene. The CDR3 length is 14 residues.

The CDR3 nucleotides are TGCGCCAGCAGCCGCCGATCGACAGGGATTGGCTACACCTTC. This encodes CASSRRSTGIGYTF. V gene TRBV4-3 combines with J gene TRBJ1-2, with 7 bases that match TRBD1. V was pared by 4 bases and J by 7 bases, with 9 bases of the junction left unmatched. Germline assignment: CDR1 LGHNA and CDR2 YSLEER. The CDR3 is 14 amino acids.

The V gene is TRBV7-9, the J gene TRBJ2-7, with 10 bases identical to TRBD2. The V gene end was trimmed by 5 bases and the J gene end by 3 bases; junction bases not matched to a gene: 4. Germline V CDR1 and CDR2: SEHNR, FQNEAQ (reference sequence). The CDR3 is 14 amino acids. The CDR3 sequence: CASSRTSGNYEQYF. CDR3 in DNA: TGTGCCAGCAGCAGAACTAGCGGGAACTACGAGCAGTACTTC.

This chain links TRBV28 with TRBJ2-7, with D unresolved. The CDR3 is 14 residues long. The V gene lost 3 bases and the J gene lost 0 bases, with 9 bases spanning the gap. Germline V lookup: CDR1 MDHEN, CDR2 SYDVKM. The CDR3 coding sequence is TGTGCCAGCAGTTTTTGGCGGATCTCCTACGAGCAGTACTTC. Its protein product is CASSFWRISYEQYF.

The CDR3 region is CAWSALAGGVNEQFF. CDR3 DNA sequence: TGTGCCTGGAGTGCTCTAGCGGGAGGTGTCAATGAGCAGTTCTTC. The chain recombines TRBV30 with TRBJ2-1, with TRBD2 matching 11 bases. The CDR3 totals 15 residues. The germline V gene encodes CDR1 GTSNPN and CDR2 SVGIG (reference sequence). V shed 1 base, J shed 6 bases, and the junction held 5 bases outside the gene matches.

This chain connects TRBV6-5 to TRBJ1-5, with TRBD1 matching over 7 bases. The germline CDR1 and CDR2 sequences are MNHEY and SVGAGI. V was pared by 6 bases and J by 2 bases, with 7 bases of the junction left unmatched. This CDR3 is built from 15 residues. CDR3 bases: TGTGCCAGCAGAAGACAGGGATCTGGCAATCAGCCCCAGCATTTT. Amino acids: CASRRQGSGNQPQHF.